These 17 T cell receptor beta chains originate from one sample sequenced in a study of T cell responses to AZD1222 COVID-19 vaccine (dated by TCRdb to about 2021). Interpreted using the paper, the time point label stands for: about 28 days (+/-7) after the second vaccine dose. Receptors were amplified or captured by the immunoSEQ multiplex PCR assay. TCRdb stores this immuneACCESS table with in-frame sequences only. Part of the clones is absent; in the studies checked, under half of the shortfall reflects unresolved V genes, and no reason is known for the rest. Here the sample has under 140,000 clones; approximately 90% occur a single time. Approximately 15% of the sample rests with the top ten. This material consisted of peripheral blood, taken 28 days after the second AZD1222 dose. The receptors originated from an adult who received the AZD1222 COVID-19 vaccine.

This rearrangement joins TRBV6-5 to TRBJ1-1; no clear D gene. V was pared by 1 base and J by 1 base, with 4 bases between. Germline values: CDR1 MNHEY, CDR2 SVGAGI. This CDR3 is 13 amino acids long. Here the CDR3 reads CASSYLRNTEAFF. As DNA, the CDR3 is TGTGCCAGCAGTTACTTGCGGAACACTGAAGCTTTCTTT.

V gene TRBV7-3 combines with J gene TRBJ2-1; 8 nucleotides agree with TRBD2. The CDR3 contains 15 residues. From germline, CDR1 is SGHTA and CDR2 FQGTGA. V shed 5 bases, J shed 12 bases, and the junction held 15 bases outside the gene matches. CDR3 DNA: TGTGCCAGCAGCCCAGACCCGAGCGGGAGAGGGGGGCAGTTCTTC. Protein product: CASSPDPSGRGGQFF.

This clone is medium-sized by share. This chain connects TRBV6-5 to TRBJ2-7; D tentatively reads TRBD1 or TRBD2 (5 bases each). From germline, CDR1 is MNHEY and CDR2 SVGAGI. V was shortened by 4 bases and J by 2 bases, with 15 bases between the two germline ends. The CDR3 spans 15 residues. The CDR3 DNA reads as TGTGCCAGCAGTTCTCCGGGGCAGGGAGCCTACGAGCAGTACTTC. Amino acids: CASSSPGQGAYEQYF.

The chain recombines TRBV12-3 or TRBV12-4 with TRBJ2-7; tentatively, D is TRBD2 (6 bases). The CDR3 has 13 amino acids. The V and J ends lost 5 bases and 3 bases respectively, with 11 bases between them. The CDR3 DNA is TGTGCCAGCAGTCGCGGGACCTACTACGAGCAGTACTTC. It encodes CASSRGTYYEQYF.

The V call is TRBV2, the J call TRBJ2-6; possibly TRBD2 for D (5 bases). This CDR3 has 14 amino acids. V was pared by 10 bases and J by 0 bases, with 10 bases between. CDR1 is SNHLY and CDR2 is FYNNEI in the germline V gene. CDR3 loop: CATEEASGANVLTF. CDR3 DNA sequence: TGTGCCACTGAGGAGGCCTCTGGGGCCAACGTCCTGACTTTC. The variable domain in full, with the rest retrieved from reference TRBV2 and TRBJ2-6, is EPEVTQTPSHQVTQMGQEVILRCVPISNHLYFYWYRQILGQKVEFLVSFYNNEISEKSEIFDDQFSVERPDGSNFTLKIRSTKLEDSAMYFCATEEASGANVLTFGAGSRLTVL.

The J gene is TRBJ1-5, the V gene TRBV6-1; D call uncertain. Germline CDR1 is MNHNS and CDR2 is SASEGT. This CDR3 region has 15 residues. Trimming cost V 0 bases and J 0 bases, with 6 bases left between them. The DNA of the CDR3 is TGTGCCAGCAGTGAAGCGGGGAATAGCAATCAGCCCCAGCATTTT. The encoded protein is CASSEAGNSNQPQHF.

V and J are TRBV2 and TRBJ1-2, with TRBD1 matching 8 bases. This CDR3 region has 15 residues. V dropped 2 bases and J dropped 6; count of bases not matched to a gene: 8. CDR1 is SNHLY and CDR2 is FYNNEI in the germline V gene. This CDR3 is CASSERAGGANGYTF. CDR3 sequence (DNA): TGTGCCAGCAGTGAAAGGGCAGGGGGCGCCAATGGCTACACCTTC.

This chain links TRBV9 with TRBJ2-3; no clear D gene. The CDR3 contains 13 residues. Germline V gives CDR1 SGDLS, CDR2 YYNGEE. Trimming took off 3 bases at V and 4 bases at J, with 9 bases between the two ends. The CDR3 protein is CASSASLPDTQYF. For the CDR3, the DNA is TGTGCCAGCAGCGCCTCTCTCCCAGATACGCAGTATTTT.

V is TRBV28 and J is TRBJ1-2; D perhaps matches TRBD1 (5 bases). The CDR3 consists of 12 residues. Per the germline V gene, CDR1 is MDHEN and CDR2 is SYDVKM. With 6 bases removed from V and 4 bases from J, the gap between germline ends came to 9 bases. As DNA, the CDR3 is TGTGCCAGCAGCCGGGACCTCTATGGCTACACCTTC. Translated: CASSRDLYGYTF.

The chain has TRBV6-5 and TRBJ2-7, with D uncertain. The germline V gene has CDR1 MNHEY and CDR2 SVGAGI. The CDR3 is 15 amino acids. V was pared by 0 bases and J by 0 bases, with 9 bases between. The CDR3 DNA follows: TGTGCCAGCAGTTACTCCTCCTCCAGCTCCTACGAGCAGTACTTC. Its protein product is CASSYSSSSSYEQYF.

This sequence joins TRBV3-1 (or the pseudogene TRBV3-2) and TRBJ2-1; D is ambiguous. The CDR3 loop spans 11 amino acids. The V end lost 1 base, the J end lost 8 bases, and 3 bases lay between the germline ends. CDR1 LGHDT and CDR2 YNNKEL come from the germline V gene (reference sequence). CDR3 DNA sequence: TGTGCCAGCAGCCAAGGGGATGAGCAGTTCTTC. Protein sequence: CASSQGDEQFF.

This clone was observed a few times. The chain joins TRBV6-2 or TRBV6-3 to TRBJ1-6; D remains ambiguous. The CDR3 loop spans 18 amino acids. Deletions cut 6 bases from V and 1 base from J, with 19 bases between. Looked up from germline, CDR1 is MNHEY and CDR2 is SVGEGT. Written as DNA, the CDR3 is TGTGCCAGCAGCATCGAAACTTGGAGAGGGTCCTATAATTCACCCCTCCACTTT. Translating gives CASSIETWRGSYNSPLHF.

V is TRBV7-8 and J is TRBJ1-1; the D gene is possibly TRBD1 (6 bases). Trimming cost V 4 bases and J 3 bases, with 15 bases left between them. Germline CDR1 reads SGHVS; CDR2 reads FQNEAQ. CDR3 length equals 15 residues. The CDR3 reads CASSSYRVLHTEAFF. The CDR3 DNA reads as TGTGCCAGCAGCTCATACAGGGTATTGCACACTGAAGCTTTCTTT.

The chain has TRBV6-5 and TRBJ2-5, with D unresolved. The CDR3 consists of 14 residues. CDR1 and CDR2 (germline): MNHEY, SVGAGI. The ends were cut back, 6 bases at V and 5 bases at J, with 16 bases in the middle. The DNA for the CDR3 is TGTGCCAGCAGCACGGATTCCCATTGGGAGACCCAGTACTTC. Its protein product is CASSTDSHWETQYF.

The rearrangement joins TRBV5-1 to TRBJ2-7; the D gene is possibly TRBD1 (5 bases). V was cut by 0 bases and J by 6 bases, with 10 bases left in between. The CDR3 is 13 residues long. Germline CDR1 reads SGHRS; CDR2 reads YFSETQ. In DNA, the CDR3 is TGCGCCAGCAGCTTGGCAGGGAATAGCGAGCAGTACTTC. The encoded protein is CASSLAGNSEQYF.

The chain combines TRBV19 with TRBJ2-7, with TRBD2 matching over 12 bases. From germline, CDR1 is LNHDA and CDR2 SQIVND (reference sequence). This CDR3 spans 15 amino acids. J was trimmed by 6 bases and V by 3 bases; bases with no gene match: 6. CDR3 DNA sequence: TGTGCCAGTAGTATGCTAGCGGGAGGGGTCGGCGAGCAGTACTTC. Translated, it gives CASSMLAGGVGEQYF.

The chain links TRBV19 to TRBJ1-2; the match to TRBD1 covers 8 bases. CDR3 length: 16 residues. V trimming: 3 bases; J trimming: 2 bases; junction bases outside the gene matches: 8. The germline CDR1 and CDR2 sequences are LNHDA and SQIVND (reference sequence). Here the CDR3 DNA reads TGTGCCAGTAGTATCCACCGGGACAGGACAAACTATGGCTACACCTTC. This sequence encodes CASSIHRDRTNYGYTF. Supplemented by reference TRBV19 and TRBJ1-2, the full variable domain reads DGGITQSPKYLFRKEGQNVTLSCEQNLNHDAMYWYRQDPGQGLRLIYYSQIVNDFQKGDIAEGYSVSREKKESFPLTVTSAQKNPTAFYLCASSIHRDRTNYGYTFGSGTRLTVV.